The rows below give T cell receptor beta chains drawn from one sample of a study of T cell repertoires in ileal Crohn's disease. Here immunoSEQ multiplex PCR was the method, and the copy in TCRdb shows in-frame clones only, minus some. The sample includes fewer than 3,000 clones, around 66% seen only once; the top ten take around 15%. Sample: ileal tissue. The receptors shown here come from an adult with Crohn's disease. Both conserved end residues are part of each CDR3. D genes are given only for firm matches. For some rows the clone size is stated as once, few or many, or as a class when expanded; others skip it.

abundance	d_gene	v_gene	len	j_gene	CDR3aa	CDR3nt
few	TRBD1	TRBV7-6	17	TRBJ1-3	CASSLGQVAGSGNTIYF	TGTGCCAGCAGCTTGGGACAGGTCGCTGGATCTGGAAACACCATATATTTT
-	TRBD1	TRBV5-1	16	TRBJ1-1	CASSSTGEFRVAEAFF	TGCGCCAGCAGCTCCACAGGGGAATTTAGAGTCGCTGAAGCTTTCTTT
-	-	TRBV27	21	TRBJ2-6	CASSLGPLGARISSGANVLTF	TGTGCCAGCAGTTTGGGCCCTCTAGGGGCCCGGATCAGCTCTGGGGCCAACGTCCTGACTTTC
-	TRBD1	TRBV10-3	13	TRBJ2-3	CAIRGQGPDTQYF	TGTGCCATCAGGGGACAGGGGCCAGATACGCAGTATTTT
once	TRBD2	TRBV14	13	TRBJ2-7	CASSLAGGDEQYF	TGTGCCAGCAGCCTCGCTGGGGGGGACGAGCAGTACTTC
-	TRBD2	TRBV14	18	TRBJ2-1	CASSQEAYKIAGGDEQFF	TGTGCCAGCAGCCAAGAAGCCTACAAGATAGCGGGAGGGGATGAGCAGTTCTTC
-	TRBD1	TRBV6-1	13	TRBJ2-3	CASSTTTGTGQYF	TGTGCCAGCAGTACTACAACCGGGACAGGACAGTATTTT
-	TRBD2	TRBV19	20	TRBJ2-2	CASSATITAGTSGRTGELFF	TGTGCCAGTAGCGCTACGATTACCGCCGGGACTAGCGGGAGAACCGGGGAGCTGTTTTTT
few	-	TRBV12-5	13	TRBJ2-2	CASGYGGTGELFF	TGTGCTAGTGGTTATGGGGGGACCGGGGAGCTGTTTTTT
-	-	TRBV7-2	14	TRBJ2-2	CASSLSSSSGELFF	TGTGCCAGCAGCTTAAGTAGCTCCAGCGGGGAGCTGTTTTTT
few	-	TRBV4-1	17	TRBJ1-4	CASSQAGGAGVNEKLFF	TGCGCCAGCAGCCAAGCAGGAGGTGCAGGGGTAAATGAAAAACTGTTTTTT
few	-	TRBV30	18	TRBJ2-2	CAWSLVYRSIGGPGELFF	TGTGCCTGGAGTCTGGTGTATAGGTCGATCGGGGGGCCCGGGGAGCTGTTTTTT
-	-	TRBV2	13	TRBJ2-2	CASNLANTGELFF	TGTGCCAGCAACCTAGCGAACACCGGGGAGCTGTTTTTT
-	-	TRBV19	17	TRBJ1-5	CASSGRSIQGGNQPQHF	TGTGCCAGTAGTGGGAGGTCCATCCAGGGAGGCAATCAGCCCCAGCATTTT
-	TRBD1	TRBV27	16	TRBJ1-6	CASNRQGAPYNSPLHF	TGTGCCAGTAATAGACAGGGGGCTCCCTATAATTCACCCCTCCACTTT
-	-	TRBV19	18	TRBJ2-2	CASNPIVGGAINTGELFF	TGTGCCAGCAATCCCATTGTGGGGGGGGCAATCAACACCGGGGAGCTGTTTTTT
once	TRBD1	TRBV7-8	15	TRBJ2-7	CASSLGGGRRLEQYF	TGTGCCAGCAGCTTAGGAGGGGGCCGGAGGCTCGAGCAGTACTTC
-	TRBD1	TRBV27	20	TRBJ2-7	CASSRTGDRGFGPVTYEQYF	TGTGCCAGCAGTCGAACAGGGGACAGGGGGTTTGGGCCGGTTACCTACGAGCAGTACTTC
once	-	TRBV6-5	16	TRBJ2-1	CASSNSLAGHHNEQFF	TGTGCCAGCAGTAACTCACTAGCTGGCCATCACAATGAGCAGTTCTTC
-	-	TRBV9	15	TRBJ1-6	CASSVVVQGNSPLHF	TGTGCCAGCAGCGTAGTGGTACAGGGTAATTCACCCCTCCACTTT
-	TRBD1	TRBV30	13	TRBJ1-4	CAWRGTGAEKLFF	TGTGCCTGGAGGGGGACAGGTGCCGAAAAACTGTTTTTT
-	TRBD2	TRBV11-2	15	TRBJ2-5	CASSLEGTTQETQYF	TGTGCCAGCAGCTTAGAAGGGACTACTCAAGAGACCCAGTACTTC
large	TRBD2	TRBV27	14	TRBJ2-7	CASSHKREPDEQYF	TGTGCCAGCAGTCACAAGCGGGAACCGGACGAGCAGTACTTC
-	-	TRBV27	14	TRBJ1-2	CASSLGARGYGYTF	TGTGCCAGCAGTTTAGGGGCCAGGGGCTATGGCTACACCTTC
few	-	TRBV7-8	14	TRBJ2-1	CASSTQSGSNEQFF	TGTGCCAGCAGCACGCAATCCGGGTCCAATGAGCAGTTCTTC
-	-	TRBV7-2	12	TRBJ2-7	CASGGTTYEQYF	TGTGCCAGCGGGGGGACCACCTACGAGCAGTACTTC
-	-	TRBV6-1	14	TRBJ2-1	CASSPGTSYNEQFF	TGTGCCAGCAGCCCCGGGACTTCCTACAATGAGCAGTTCTTC
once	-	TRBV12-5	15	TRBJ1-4	CASGLGDGGNEKLFF	TGTGCTAGTGGTTTGGGGGACGGGGGTAATGAAAAACTGTTTTTT
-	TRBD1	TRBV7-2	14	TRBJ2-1	CASSSLQGVGEQFF	TGTGCCAGCAGCTCATTACAGGGGGTTGGTGAGCAGTTCTTC
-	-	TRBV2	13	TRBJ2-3	CASTTLRGDTQYF	TGTGCCAGCACCACTCTACGGGGGGATACGCAGTATTTT
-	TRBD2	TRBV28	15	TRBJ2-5	CASSLGVGTKETQYF	TGTGCCAGCAGTTTAGGGGTCGGGACTAAAGAGACCCAGTACTTC
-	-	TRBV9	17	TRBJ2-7	CASSVGVGGRRDYEQYF	TGTGCCAGCAGCGTAGGAGTTGGGGGGAGGAGGGACTACGAGCAGTACTTC
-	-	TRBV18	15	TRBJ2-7	CASSPLLSPQREQYF	TGTGCCAGCTCCCCCCTACTTTCGCCCCAGCGGGAGCAGTACTTC
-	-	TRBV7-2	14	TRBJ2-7	CASSWWSSSYEQYF	TGTGCCAGCAGCTGGTGGAGCAGCTCCTACGAGCAGTACTTC
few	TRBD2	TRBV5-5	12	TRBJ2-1	CASLNGRNEQFF	TGTGCCAGCCTCAACGGGAGGAATGAGCAGTTCTTC
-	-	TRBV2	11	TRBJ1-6	CASRGNSPLHF	TGTGCCAGCAGGGGCAATTCACCCCTCCACTTT
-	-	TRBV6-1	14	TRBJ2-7	CASSKAGPSYEQYF	TGTGCCAGCAGCAAAGCAGGGCCCTCCTACGAGCAGTACTTC
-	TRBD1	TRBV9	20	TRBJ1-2	CASSVASGETPQGIGYGYTF	TGTGCCAGCAGCGTAGCTTCGGGCGAAACCCCACAGGGGATAGGCTATGGCTACACCTTC
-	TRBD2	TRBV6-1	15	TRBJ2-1	CASSEDGGGYNEQFF	TGTGCCAGCAGTGAAGACGGGGGGGGATACAATGAGCAGTTCTTC
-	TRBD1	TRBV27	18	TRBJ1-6	CASRTSRDRGWYNSPLHF	TGTGCCAGCAGAACATCCCGGGACAGGGGGTGGTATAATTCACCCCTCCACTTT